This is a list of T cell receptor beta chains from one sample in a study of identical twins. TCRdb reanalysed the 5' RACE reads using MiXCR and keeps one entry per CDR3 protein. The sample shows 450,000 or so distinct CDR3 sequences, roughly an eighth of them seen only once. This sample also belongs to another study, concerning yellow fever vaccine responses in identical twins.

The sequenced material came from CD4+ T cells sorted from blood. The receptor source for this set is a woman aged 18 to 35 in good health. Both conserved end residues are part of each CDR3. The D gene is left open where the match is weak. For some rows the clone size is stated as once, few or many, or as a class when expanded; others skip it.

cdr3_nt	cdr3_aa	v_call	j_call	clone_size	d_call
TGTGCCAGCAGGAAGAGATCGACGAACATTCAGTACTTC	CASRKRSTNIQYF	TRBV12-3/TRBV12-4	TRBJ2-4	few	-
TGTGCCAGCAGTTTAGCACCAAGGACTAGCGGGACCTACAATGAGCAGTTCTTC	CASSLAPRTSGTYNEQFF	TRBV12-3/TRBV12-4	TRBJ2-1	many	TRBD2
TGCGCCAGCAGCCAGCTAGGGGGGAGCTCCTACAATGAGCAGTTCTTC	CASSQLGGSSYNEQFF	TRBV4-1	TRBJ2-1	-	-
TGTGCCAGCAGTTCCATGTTGCGGGGGGAAACAGATACGCAGTATTTT	CASSSMLRGETDTQYF	TRBV27	TRBJ2-3	many	TRBD2
TGTGCCAGCAGCCAAGAAGTACGGACTAGCGGGTTCTCCTACGAGCAGTACTTC	CASSQEVRTSGFSYEQYF	TRBV4-2	TRBJ2-7	many	TRBD2
TGTGCCAGCAGTCCCGGTAGCCGCCGACATGAGCAGTTCTTC	CASSPGSRRHEQFF	TRBV6-1	TRBJ2-1	-	-
TGTGCCAGCAGTTTGACGGGATTACAGGGCTACACCTTC	CASSLTGLQGYTF	TRBV6-5	TRBJ1-2	few	-
TGTGCCAGCAACACAGGGGACCAAGAGACCCAGTACTTC	CASNTGDQETQYF	TRBV5-5	TRBJ2-5	few	TRBD1
TGTGCCAGCAGTTACTCGACAGTAGGGACCACCGGGGAGCTGTTTTTT	CASSYSTVGTTGELFF	TRBV6-2/TRBV6-3	TRBJ2-2	few	-
TGTGCCAGCAGCCACTTTGGCGGGGGCATTGAGCAGTTCTTC	CASSHFGGGIEQFF	TRBV3-1	TRBJ2-1	few	-
TGTGCCAGCAGCTTGGCCAAACTGGGCGGGGGGGCCACAGATACGCAGTATTTT	CASSLAKLGGGATDTQYF	TRBV5-5	TRBJ2-3	-	TRBD2
TGTGCCAGCAGCCCCCCGGGACAGGGGCGTAATGGCTACACCTTC	CASSPPGQGRNGYTF	TRBV6-2/TRBV6-3	TRBJ1-2	few	TRBD1
TGTGCCAGCAGCTTAGATAGTAGCGGGGGCCCCCAAGAGACCCAGTACTTC	CASSLDSSGGPQETQYF	TRBV11-2	TRBJ2-5	-	TRBD2
TGCAGTGCCCAGATGGGCAGGACCCTCACCTACGAGCAGTACTTC	CSAQMGRTLTYEQYF	TRBV20-1	TRBJ2-7	few	-
TGCAGTGCCCCCCGTAGGGCTGGGAATGAGCAGTACTTC	CSAPRRAGNEQYF	TRBV20-1	TRBJ2-7	few	-
TGTGCCAGCAGCGTAGACAGTGCCTTTCAAGAGACCCAGTACTTC	CASSVDSAFQETQYF	TRBV9	TRBJ2-5	-	-
TGTGCCAGCAGTTACAGGCGGGCCCACACAGATACGCAGTATTTT	CASSYRRAHTDTQYF	TRBV6-5	TRBJ2-3	few	-
TGTGCCTGGAGCCCGGACTCCCTTGAAAAACTGTTTTTT	CAWSPDSLEKLFF	TRBV30	TRBJ1-4	few	-
TGTGCCAGCAGTCAGGACGGGGTAGAAGCTGAAGCTTTCTTT	CASSQDGVEAEAFF	TRBV12-3/TRBV12-4	TRBJ1-1	-	-
TGTGCCACCCAGGGGGCCACCTACGAGCAGTACTTC	CATQGATYEQYF	TRBV10-3	TRBJ2-7	few	TRBD1
TGCGCCAGCAGCTTAGAGCGGGGGGTTGACAATGAGCAGTTCTTC	CASSLERGVDNEQFF	TRBV5-1	TRBJ2-1	-	TRBD2
TGCAGCGCCATGGGACACTTGGGAGGATACGAGCAGTACTTC	CSAMGHLGGYEQYF	TRBV29-1	TRBJ2-7	many	-
TGTGCCAGCAGTTACTCGAAAGTCCTTGGCGGGGGAAACACCGGGGAGCTGTTTTTT	CASSYSKVLGGGNTGELFF	TRBV6-2/TRBV6-3	TRBJ2-2	few	TRBD2
TGTGCCAGCAGATCCGGGACAGGGAAAGAGACCCAGTACTTC	CASRSGTGKETQYF	TRBV3-1	TRBJ2-5	-	TRBD1
TGTGCCAGCAGTCCAGAAGGGACAGGGGTTGACTATGGCTACACCTTC	CASSPEGTGVDYGYTF	TRBV27	TRBJ1-2	few	TRBD1
TGTGCCAGCAGCCAAATCGGGGGGAATGAGCAGTTCTTC	CASSQIGGNEQFF	TRBV3-1	TRBJ2-1	-	TRBD2
TGCGCCAGTCAGCCGGGAACTAATGAAAAACTGTTTTTT	CASQPGTNEKLFF	TRBV5-1	TRBJ1-4	-	-
TGTGCCAGCAGAGATCAGAAGACAGGGCGCGGCAATCAGCCCCAGCATTTT	CASRDQKTGRGNQPQHF	TRBV6-1	TRBJ1-5	few	TRBD1
TGTGCCAGCAGCCCCCGACTAGCGGGAGGAGGGGATACGCAGTATTTT	CASSPRLAGGGDTQYF	TRBV9	TRBJ2-3	-	TRBD2
TGTGCCAGCAGCCCCGGGACAGTTAACGTCCTGACTTTC	CASSPGTVNVLTF	TRBV12-3/TRBV12-4	TRBJ2-6	many	TRBD1
TGTGCCACCTGCCCCCTTAGGGGGGACCGCACAGATACGCAGTATTTT	CATCPLRGDRTDTQYF	TRBV27	TRBJ2-3	-	-
TGTGCCACCAGCAGACGGACAGGGGACGAGACCCAGTACTTC	CATSRRTGDETQYF	TRBV15	TRBJ2-5	few	TRBD1
TGTGCCAGCAGCAAAGCCAATATTAGCCACGAGCAGTACTTC	CASSKANISHEQYF	TRBV21-1	TRBJ2-7	few	-
TGTGCCAGCAGCTTAGGTGGGAGTGGAGCCGGGGAGCTGTTTTTT	CASSLGGSGAGELFF	TRBV7-9	TRBJ2-2	-	-
TGTGCCAGCAGCCCCCGGGTGGACCCGAAAAGCTCCTACGAGCAGTACTTC	CASSPRVDPKSSYEQYF	TRBV7-2	TRBJ2-7	-	-
TGCGCCAGCACCCCGGTAGGCACAGATACGCAGTATTTT	CASTPVGTDTQYF	TRBV5-1	TRBJ2-3	-	-
TGCAGTGCCCCCACTAGCGGCAAGAACAATGAGCAGTTCTTC	CSAPTSGKNNEQFF	TRBV20-1	TRBJ2-1	many	TRBD2
TGCAGTGCTAGTTTCGGGACAGCTACCTACAATGAGCAGTTCTTC	CSASFGTATYNEQFF	TRBV20-1	TRBJ2-1	-	TRBD1
TGTGCCAGCAGTGATGCTTGGAGCTCCTACAATGAGCAGTTCTTC	CASSDAWSSYNEQFF	TRBV25-1	TRBJ2-1	few	-
TGCGCCAGCAGCCAACCAAGCCGACTGGTCCACGAGCAGTACTTC	CASSQPSRLVHEQYF	TRBV4-1	TRBJ2-7	many	-
TGTGCCAGCAGCTCAACATCCCCCCCGGGACTAGCGGGCACAGATACGCAGTATTTT	CASSSTSPPGLAGTDTQYF	TRBV7-6	TRBJ2-3	-	TRBD2
TGTGCCAGCAGCTTAGAAGCGGGGGCGCGGCAGCCCCAGCATTTT	CASSLEAGARQPQHF	TRBV7-2	TRBJ1-5	few	-
TGTGCCAGCAGCTTACGGCGGACGGTGGGAATTCAAGAGACCCAGTACTTC	CASSLRRTVGIQETQYF	TRBV3-1	TRBJ2-5	-	-
TGTGCCAGCAGACCCGGGACTTCCTTGGATACGCAGTATTTT	CASRPGTSLDTQYF	TRBV6-1	TRBJ2-3	-	-
TGTGCCAGCAGTTACTCGTGGCAGTATCCCGAGCAGTACTTC	CASSYSWQYPEQYF	TRBV6-2/TRBV6-3	TRBJ2-7	-	-
TGCGCCAGCAGCCAACAGTTAGCGGGAGCCTACAATGAGCAGTTCTTC	CASSQQLAGAYNEQFF	TRBV4-3	TRBJ2-1	many	TRBD2
TGTGCCAGCAGCTTTGGCAGCACGGGTAAGCGGTACGAGCAGTACTTC	CASSFGSTGKRYEQYF	TRBV7-2	TRBJ2-7	-	-
TGTGCCAGCAGAGATCCGGGCCCTGGCGAGCAGTACTTC	CASRDPGPGEQYF	TRBV6-2/TRBV6-3	TRBJ2-7	-	-
TGTGCCAGCAGCTTAACGTCCAGGAAAACAAACACTGAAGCTTTCTTT	CASSLTSRKTNTEAFF	TRBV7-3	TRBJ1-1	few	-
TGCAGTGCTAGAGATAAGGGGGTGACCAATGAGCAGTTCTTC	CSARDKGVTNEQFF	TRBV20-1	TRBJ2-1	few	-
TGCAGTGCTAGGCCTCCGGGACAGGGCACTGGGGCCAACGTCCTGACTTTC	CSARPPGQGTGANVLTF	TRBV20-1	TRBJ2-6	-	TRBD1
TGCGCCAGCAGTTCGTCGAGACTAGCGGGGGGGCCTCCGGAAGAGACCCAGTACTTC	CASSSSRLAGGPPEETQYF	TRBV4-1	TRBJ2-5	-	TRBD2
TGTGCCAGCAGCCCGCCCGGGACAGGGTCCTACAATGAGCAGTTCTTC	CASSPPGTGSYNEQFF	TRBV4-2	TRBJ2-1	-	TRBD1
TGCAGTGCTGCCTCCCTAGCGGGCCCCGAGGAGGAGCAGTTCTTC	CSAASLAGPEEEQFF	TRBV20-1	TRBJ2-1	-	TRBD2
TGTGCCAGTAGCCTAAGGACAGGGAGGAACACCGGGGAGCTGTTTTTT	CASSLRTGRNTGELFF	TRBV19	TRBJ2-2	few	TRBD1
TGTGCCAGCAGCCAAGGATTTCAGGGGCGCTCTGGAAACACCATATATTTT	CASSQGFQGRSGNTIYF	TRBV3-1	TRBJ1-3	few	-
TGTGCCAGCAGTTCAGGGACTAGAGGTGGAGGGGCCGGGGAGCTGTTTTTT	CASSSGTRGGGAGELFF	TRBV7-2	TRBJ2-2	few	TRBD2
TGCAGCGTTGACGGGCAGTTGGAGACCCAGTACTTC	CSVDGQLETQYF	TRBV29-1	TRBJ2-5	-	-